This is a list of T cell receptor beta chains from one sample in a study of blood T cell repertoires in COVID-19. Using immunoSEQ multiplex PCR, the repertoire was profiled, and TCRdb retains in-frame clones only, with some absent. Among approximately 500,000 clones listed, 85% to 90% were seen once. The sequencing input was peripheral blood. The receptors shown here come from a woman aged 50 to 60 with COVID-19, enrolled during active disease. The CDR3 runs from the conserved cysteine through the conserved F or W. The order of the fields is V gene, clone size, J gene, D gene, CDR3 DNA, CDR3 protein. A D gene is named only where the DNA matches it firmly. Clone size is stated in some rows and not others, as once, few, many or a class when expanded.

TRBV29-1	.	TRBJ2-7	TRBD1	TGCAGCGTTGAACTCGGGACAGGGGGCCCGGGCGAGCAGTACTTC	CSVELGTGGPGEQYF
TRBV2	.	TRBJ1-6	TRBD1	TGTGCCAGCAGTGGGGACAGTCCCTTAAGTGGTTCACCCCTCCACTTT	CASSGDSPLSGSPLHF
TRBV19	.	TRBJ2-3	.	TGTGCCAGTAGTATAAGAGCAGATACGCAGTATTTT	CASSIRADTQYF
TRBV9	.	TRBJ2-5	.	TGTGCCAGCAGCGTAGGGGCAGAAGAGACCCAGTACTTC	CASSVGAEETQYF
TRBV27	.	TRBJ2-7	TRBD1	TGTGCCAGCAGCCTTAAAGGGGGCCTCGGACCCCACGAGCAGTACTTC	CASSLKGGLGPHEQYF
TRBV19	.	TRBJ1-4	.	TGTGCCAGTAGTGAAAGGGGCGTTAATGAAAAACTGTTTTTT	CASSERGVNEKLFF
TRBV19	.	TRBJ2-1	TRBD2	TGTGCCAGTAGTTCAACTAGCGGGGGGGGCATCAATGAGCAGTTCTTC	CASSSTSGGGINEQFF
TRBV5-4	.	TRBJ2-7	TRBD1	TGTGCCAGCAGCTCCGGGACAGCCTACGAGCAGTACTTC	CASSSGTAYEQYF
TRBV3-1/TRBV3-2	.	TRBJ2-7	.	TGTGCCAGCAGCCAAGGTCGCACTTCCTACGAGCAGTACTTC	CASSQGRTSYEQYF
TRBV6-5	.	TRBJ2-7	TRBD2	TGTGCCAGCAGTTTTGCTAGCGGGGGGGCCGCCGAGCAGTACTTC	CASSFASGGAAEQYF
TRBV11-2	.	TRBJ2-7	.	TGTGCCAGCAGCTTGAGTATGGACGAGCAGTACTTC	CASSLSMDEQYF
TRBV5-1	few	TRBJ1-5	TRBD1	TGCGCCAGCAGCTTGGGGCAGGGGGCCCAGCCCCAGCATTTT	CASSLGQGAQPQHF
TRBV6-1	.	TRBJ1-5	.	TGTGCCAGCAGTGAATCCGGCAATCAGCCCCAGCATTTT	CASSESGNQPQHF
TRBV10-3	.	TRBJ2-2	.	TGTGCCATCGGCATGACAGGGAGGAAAGGCGGGGAGCTGTTTTTT	CAIGMTGRKGGELFF
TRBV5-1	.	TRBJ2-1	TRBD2	TGCGCCAGCAGACTCGCCGGGACTAGAAGTACTGAGCAGTTCTTC	CASRLAGTRSTEQFF
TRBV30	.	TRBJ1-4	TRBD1	TGTGCCTGGAGTAATGGGGGACAGAGTAATGAAAAACTGTTTTTT	CAWSNGGQSNEKLFF
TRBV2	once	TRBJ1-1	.	TGTGCCAGCAGAGGTCAGGGGAAGCCTGAAGCTTTCTTT	CASRGQGKPEAFF
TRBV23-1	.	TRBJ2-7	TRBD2	TGCGCCAGCAGTCAACAAGGACTAGCGCCCAACGAGCAGTACTTC	CASSQQGLAPNEQYF
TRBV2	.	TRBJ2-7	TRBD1	TGTGCCAGCAGTCCCAATAGAGGGACAGGGTACGAGCAGTACTTC	CASSPNRGTGYEQYF
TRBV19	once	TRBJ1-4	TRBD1	TGTGCCAGTAGTGCGACAGGGCACAAACTGTTTTTT	CASSATGHKLFF
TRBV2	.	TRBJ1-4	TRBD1	TGTGCCAGCAGACTACAGGGGAGGACTAATGAAAAACTGTTTTTT	CASRLQGRTNEKLFF
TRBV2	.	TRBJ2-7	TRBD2	TGTGCCAGTGTTCTAGCGGGGTCCTACGAGCAGTACTTC	CASVLAGSYEQYF
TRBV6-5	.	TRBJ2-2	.	TGTGCCAGCAGTTCAGACGGGACACCCGGGGAGCTGTTTTTT	CASSSDGTPGELFF
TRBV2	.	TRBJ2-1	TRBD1	TGTGCCAGCAGTGGGTGGACAGGGGGCGCTAAGGATGAGCAGTTCTTC	CASSGWTGGAKDEQFF
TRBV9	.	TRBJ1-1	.	TGTGCCAGCAGCGTAGCTTCCGGGAACACTGAAGCTTTCTTT	CASSVASGNTEAFF
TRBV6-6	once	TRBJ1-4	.	TGTGCCAGCACGCGGGATGGGGGTGAAAAACTGTTTTTT	CASTRDGGEKLFF
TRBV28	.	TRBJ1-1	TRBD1	TGTGCCAGCAGACCCACAGGGGCTGGAGCTTTCTTT	CASRPTGAGAFF
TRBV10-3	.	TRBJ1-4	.	TGTGCCATCAGCCCCACGGGTGAAAAACTGTTTTTT	CAISPTGEKLFF
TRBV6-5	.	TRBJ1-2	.	TGTGCCAGCACCAATCCTGGGCAGGGGACGAGGGGCTACACCTTC	CASTNPGQGTRGYTF
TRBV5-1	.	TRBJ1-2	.	TGCGCCAGCAGCCAGACAGGATATGGCTACACCTTC	CASSQTGYGYTF
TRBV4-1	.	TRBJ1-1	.	TGCGCCAGCAGCCAAGATCGGGGGGCCCAAACGACTGAAGCTTTCTTT	CASSQDRGAQTTEAFF
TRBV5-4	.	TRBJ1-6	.	TGTGCCAGCAGCCCATGGGGGGTTAATTCACCCCTCCACTTT	CASSPWGVNSPLHF
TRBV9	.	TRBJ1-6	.	TGTGCCAGCAGCGTCCGTGGAGAAGGGGTTTCACCCCTCCACTTT	CASSVRGEGVSPLHF
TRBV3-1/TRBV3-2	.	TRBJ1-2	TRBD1	TGTGCCAGCAGCCAATTGGGACAGAACTATGGCTACACCTTC	CASSQLGQNYGYTF
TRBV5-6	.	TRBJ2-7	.	TGTGCCAGCAGCCCCCAGGCAGGGGTGGGCTACGAGCAGTACTTC	CASSPQAGVGYEQYF
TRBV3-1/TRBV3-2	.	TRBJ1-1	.	TGTGCCAGCAGCCAATGGGCCGGGACAACAGCAGGGGCTTTCTTT	CASSQWAGTTAGAFF
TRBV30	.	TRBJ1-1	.	TGTGCCTCTCCCGGACAGTTGAACACTGAAGCTTTCTTT	CASPGQLNTEAFF
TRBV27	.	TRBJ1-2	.	TGTGCCAGCAGTAACTCGGGAATGGACTACACCTTC	CASSNSGMDYTF
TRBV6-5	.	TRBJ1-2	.	TGTGCCAGCAGGAGTATAAGCGCTAACTATGGCTACACCTTC	CASRSISANYGYTF
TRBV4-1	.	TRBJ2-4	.	TGCGCCAGCAGCCATGGAGTCATAGCCAAAAACATTCAGTACTTC	CASSHGVIAKNIQYF
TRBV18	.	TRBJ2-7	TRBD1	TGTGCCAGCTCACCACCCACAGGGGGAAAGTACGAGCAGTACTTC	CASSPPTGGKYEQYF
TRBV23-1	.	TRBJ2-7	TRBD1	TGCGCCAGCTTAAAAAAGGGACAGACTAACGAGCAGTACTTC	CASLKKGQTNEQYF
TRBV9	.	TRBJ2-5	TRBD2	TGTGCCAGCAGTCTAGCGGGGGGGCAAGAGACCCAGTACTTC	CASSLAGGQETQYF
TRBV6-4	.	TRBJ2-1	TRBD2	TGTGCCAGCAGTGACACTTCAGCGGGGGGCTTCTCCTACAATGAGCAGTTCTTC	CASSDTSAGGFSYNEQFF
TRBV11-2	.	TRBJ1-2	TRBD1	TGTGCCAGCAGTTGGGACAGGGGGCGGGAGGGCGCAAGCTACACCTTC	CASSWDRGREGASYTF
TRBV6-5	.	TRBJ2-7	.	TGTGCCAGCAGTTACGGGGGGGCAAACCCCTACGAGCAGTACTTC	CASSYGGANPYEQYF
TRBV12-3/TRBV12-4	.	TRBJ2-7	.	TGTGCCAGCAGTTTACAGGGGCTCGGGGAGCAGTACTTC	CASSLQGLGEQYF
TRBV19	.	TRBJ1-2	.	TGTGCCAGTAGTACCCACAGGGCGGACTATGGCTACACCTTC	CASSTHRADYGYTF
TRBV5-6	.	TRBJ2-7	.	TGTGCCAGCAGCTTGCCAGCGACCTACGAGCAGTACTTC	CASSLPATYEQYF
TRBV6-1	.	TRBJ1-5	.	TGTGCCAGCAGTGAAGCTAGAGGGTTACGGCCCCAGCATTTT	CASSEARGLRPQHF
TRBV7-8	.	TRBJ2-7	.	TGTGCCAGCAGCTTCTCTGGGGGGTCCTACGAGCAGTACTTC	CASSFSGGSYEQYF
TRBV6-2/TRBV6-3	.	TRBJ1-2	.	TGTGCCAGCAGTTACTCGTCGCAGGGATTCAATGGCTACACCTTC	CASSYSSQGFNGYTF
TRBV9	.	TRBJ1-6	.	TGTGCCAGCAGCGTAGATCCAGGAAATAATTCACCCCTCCACTTT	CASSVDPGNNSPLHF